This T cell receptor (beta chain) was identified in a study of cytomegalovirus exposure and HLA in healthy donors. Whole-study results and caveats: Reported performance of the classifier showed diagnosis of cytomegalovirus status with high specificity and sensitivity. Later analysis indicated greater clonal expansion among HLA-associated TCR beta chains than among equally common other chains. In an earlier analysis, most TCR beta V segments were productive about 87% or about 30% of the time.

PCR employed 60 Vbeta and 13 Jbeta primers. TCRdb's table, derived via immunoSEQ multiplex PCR, lists solely in-frame clones and lacks some. The sample contains about 200,000 clones, 65% to 80% of which appear only once. This clone is a singleton in its sample. Its antigen is as yet unknown. This CDR3 region has 17 residues. V was pared by 0 bases and J by 5 bases, with 10 bases of the junction left unmatched. Germline assignment: CDR1 MNHNS and CDR2 SASEGT. This rearrangement joins TRBV6-1 to TRBJ2-7; 10 bases map to TRBD2. The clonotype originates from a man aged 50 to 60 in good health and CMV-seronegative. The material sequenced was PBMCs. The chain's CDR3 is CASSEAGLAGVGDEQYF. Written as DNA, the CDR3 is TGTGCCAGCAGTGAAGCTGGGCTAGCGGGGGTGGGTGACGAGCAGTACTTC.